Each of the 24 T cell receptor beta chains below was sequenced from the same sample in a study of early T cells in non-severe SARS-CoV-2 infection. TCRdb ran MiXCR on the 5' RACE reads and lists one entry per CDR3 protein. The data show roughly 40,000 distinct CDR3 sequences, 5.5% to 7.5% seen once. Sequenced input: whole blood. These receptors were obtained from an adult who was a healthcare worker with PCR-confirmed SARS-CoV-2 infection or an uninfected control (not recorded which).

This clonotype was detected ten times or more. The chain couples TRBV20-1 to TRBJ2-7; TRBD2 agrees at 14 bases. The CDR3 runs to 14 residues. CDR1 and CDR2 (germline): DFQATT, SNEGSKA (reference sequence). Trimming removed 3 bases from V and 2 bases from J; junction bases left unmatched: 0. Written as DNA, the CDR3 is TGCAGTGCTAGGACTAGCGGGAGGGCCTACGAGCAGTACTTC. It yields the protein CSARTSGRAYEQYF.

The J gene is TRBJ2-1, the V gene TRBV7-2, with D possibly matching TRBD2 (6 bases). Trimming removed 0 bases from V and 6 bases from J, with 9 bases in between. The germline V gene has CDR1 SGHTA and CDR2 FQGNSA. This CDR3 has 14 residues. This CDR3 is CASSLALGGNEQFF. CDR3 DNA: TGTGCCAGCAGCTTAGCGCTGGGGGGCAATGAGCAGTTCTTC.

Note on this clonotype: This may be a read error, as it is one base from a much larger clone. The genes are TRBV5-5 and TRBJ1-1, with D perhaps matching TRBD1 (5 bases). Deletions cut 3 bases from V and 11 bases from J, with 14 bases between. The CDR3 length is 12 residues. CDR1 is SGHKS and CDR2 is YYEKEE in the germline V gene (reference sequence). CDR3: CASSSGLLLAFF. The CDR3 bases are TGTGCCAGCAGCTCGGGACTACTGTTGGCTTTCTTT.

This clonotype came up many times. The chain is built from TRBV19 and TRBJ2-2; 7 nucleotides match TRBD1. V dropped 7 bases and J dropped 8; count of bases not matched to a gene: 7. The CDR3 has 13 residues. Germline V gene sequence: CDR1 LNHDA, CDR2 SQIVND (reference sequence). CDR3 in DNA: TGTGCCAGTAAGCTGACAGGGCAAGGGGAGCTGTTTTTT. Its protein is CASKLTGQGELFF.

This clonotype was seen ten or more times. CDR3 sequence: CSARGRAPLNTEAFF. In nucleotides, the CDR3 is TGCAGTGCTAGAGGGAGGGCCCCCTTGAACACTGAAGCTTTCTTT. V usage is TRBV20-1 and J usage is TRBJ1-1, with no clear D. The CDR3 runs 15 residues. Germline CDR1 and CDR2: DFQATT and SNEGSKA (reference sequence). Trimming pared 1 base from V and 0 bases from J, leaving 12 bases between.

This clonotype was counted at least ten times. This chain links TRBV20-1 with TRBJ2-7, with D tentatively TRBD1 or TRBD2 (5 bases each). The CDR3 totals 14 residues. Germline loops: CDR1 DFQATT, CDR2 SNEGSKA (reference sequence). Trimming removed 6 bases at V and 0 bases at J, with 15 bases between. As DNA, the CDR3 is TGCAGTGCGATCGACGGGGCTTACTCCTACGAGCAGTACTTC. Protein sequence: CSAIDGAYSYEQYF.

This clonotype was found many times. V and J are TRBV18 and TRBJ1-1; tentatively, D is TRBD1 (5 bases). Trimming cost V 2 bases and J 4 bases, with 14 bases left between them. Germline loops: CDR1 KGHSH, CDR2 LQKENI. This CDR3 contains 15 residues. CDR3 nucleotide sequence: TGTGCCAGCTCACCAGGGACCCCTTTGGGCACTGAAGCTTTCTTT. This sequence encodes CASSPGTPLGTEAFF.

The V gene is TRBV2, the J gene TRBJ1-1, with 10 nucleotides matching TRBD1. The CDR3 totals 15 residues. With V trimmed by 4 bases and J by 4 bases, 6 bases remained unmatched. Germline CDR1 reads SNHLY; CDR2 reads FYNNEI. The CDR3 loop reads CASSGQGARSTEAFF. The CDR3 nucleotides are TGTGCCAGCAGTGGACAGGGGGCGAGGAGCACTGAAGCTTTCTTT.

This clonotype occurred a few times. The chain combines TRBV6-2 or TRBV6-3 with TRBJ2-1, with no clear D. Trimming removed 6 bases from V and 2 bases from J, with 17 bases in between. The CDR3 is made up of 16 amino acids. Germline V lookup: CDR1 MNHEY, CDR2 SVGEGT. CDR3 nucleotide sequence: TGTGCCAGCAGCACCCTTCCGGACCAAGCCTACAATGAGCAGTTCTTC. It is translated as CASSTLPDQAYNEQFF.

Only a few counts were recorded for this clonotype. The chain links TRBV20-1 to TRBJ2-3; TRBD1 or TRBD2 may be the D gene (5 bases each). V was shortened by 0 bases and J by 2 bases, with 12 bases between the two germline ends. The germline V gene has CDR1 DFQATT and CDR2 SNEGSKA (reference sequence). The CDR3 runs 15 residues. The CDR3 loop is CSAREGSGHTDTQYF. The CDR3 nucleotides are TGCAGTGCTAGAGAAGGGAGCGGACACACAGATACGCAGTATTTT.

This clonotype showed up many times. The V and J genes are TRBV5-1 and TRBJ2-3, with a weak D call TRBD1 (6 bases). The CDR3 is made up of 15 amino acids. V lost 4 bases, J lost 2 bases, and 14 bases lay in between. CDR1 SGHRS and CDR2 YFSETQ come from the germline V gene. The CDR3 sequence is CASSLPTGTTDTQYF. The CDR3 DNA follows: TGCGCCAGCAGCCTACCTACAGGGACCACAGATACGCAGTATTTT. Full variable domain (remainder filled in from reference TRBV5-1 and TRBJ2-3): KAGVTQTPRYLIKTRGQQVTLSCSPISGHRSVSWYQQTPGQGLQFLFEYFSETQRNKGNFPGRFSGRQFSNSRSEMNVSTLELGDSALYLCASSLPTGTTDTQYFGPGTRLTVL.

This clonotype turned up a few times. J is TRBJ2-2 and V is TRBV7-2; D gene ambiguous. Trimming shortened V by 3 bases and J by 7 bases, and 9 bases separated the two germline ends. Germline loops: CDR1 SGHTA, CDR2 FQGNSA. The CDR3 is 13 residues long. Here the CDR3 DNA reads TGTGCCAGCAGCTTGGTTCGTGGCGGGGAGCTGTTTTTT. Translation gives CASSLVRGGELFF.

This clonotype has ten or more counts. The chain carries TRBV18 and TRBJ2-3; 7 bases are shared with TRBD2. From germline, CDR1 is KGHSH and CDR2 LQKENI. The J segment lost 1 base and the V segment lost 3 bases, leaving 4 bases of the junction unmatched. The CDR3 loop spans 15 amino acids. CDR3 sequence (DNA): TGTGCCAGCTCACCTGGAACTAGCGGCACAGATACGCAGTATTTT. Translating it yields CASSPGTSGTDTQYF.

This clonotype was detected a few times. The chain joins TRBV18 to TRBJ1-1; 8 bases are shared with TRBD1. Trimming at V came to 0 bases and at J to 0 bases, leaving 6 bases not matched to a gene. CDR1 is KGHSH, CDR2 LQKENI, per germline. The CDR3 runs 17 residues. The chain's CDR3 is CASSPPNRGVMNTEAFF. The DNA for the CDR3 is TGTGCCAGCTCACCACCTAACAGGGGGGTAATGAACACTGAAGCTTTCTTT.

This clonotype was seen ten or more times. The rearrangement joins TRBV28 to TRBJ2-2; D is unresolved. CDR3 length: 10 amino acids. The germline V gene has CDR1 MDHEN and CDR2 SYDVKM. Trimming shortened V by 7 bases and J by 9 bases, and 6 bases separated the two germline ends. DNA of the CDR3: TGTGCCAGCATGTACCGGGAGCTGTTTTTT. Protein: CASMYRELFF.

The J gene is TRBJ2-3, the V gene TRBV5-1; 14 bases align to TRBD2. The CDR3 is made up of 18 amino acids. Unmatched junction bases numbered 6, after V lost 0 bases and J lost 3 bases. From germline, CDR1 is SGHRS and CDR2 YFSETQ. CDR3 bases: TGCGCCAGCAGCTTGGCCGGGGGGACTAGCGGGAGAACAGATACGCAGTATTTT. Translating it yields CASSLAGGTSGRTDTQYF.

This clonotype was observed many times. The chain couples TRBV6-6 to TRBJ1-2; 12 bases align to TRBD1. The CDR3 has 14 residues. Germline V gene sequence: CDR1 MNHNY, CDR2 SVGAGI (reference sequence). The J segment lost 8 bases and the V segment lost 5 bases, leaving 6 bases of the junction unmatched. As DNA, the CDR3 is TGTGCCAGCAGTCTCCGGGACAGGGGGCAAGGCTACACCTTC. Translated: CASSLRDRGQGYTF.

This chain joins TRBV7-6 and TRBJ2-1; 7 bases agree with TRBD2. In germline, CDR1 is SGHVS, CDR2 FNYEAQ. This CDR3 is 17 amino acids long. V gave up 2 bases and J gave up 6 bases; unmatched junction bases: 13. The chain's CDR3 is CASSLTEAGVTSNEQFF. DNA of the CDR3: TGTGCCAGCAGCTTAACGGAGGCGGGAGTTACTAGCAATGAGCAGTTCTTC.

The chain uses TRBV18 and TRBJ1-1; D is uncertain. With 2 bases removed from V and 1 base from J, the gap between germline ends came to 5 bases. CDR3 size: 13 residues. Germline V CDR1 and CDR2: KGHSH, LQKENI. The CDR3 DNA reads as TGTGCCAGCTCACCAGGTAGGAACACTGAAGCTTTCTTT. Translating it yields CASSPGRNTEAFF.

This clonotype was seen ten or more times. The V and J genes are TRBV11-1 and TRBJ2-3; D call uncertain. This CDR3 region has 13 residues. CDR1 is SGHAT, CDR2 FQDESV, per germline (reference sequence). Trimming took 4 bases from V and 5 from J, leaving 10 bases between them. The CDR3 here is CASSSGGIDTQYF. The CDR3 bases are TGTGCCAGCAGCTCCGGCGGAATAGATACGCAGTATTTT. Filled out from reference TRBV11-1 and TRBJ2-3, the complete variable domain reads EAEVAQSPRYKITEKSQAVAFWCDPISGHATLYWYRQILGQGPELLVQFQDESVVDDSQLPKDRFSAERLKGVDSTLKIQPAELGDSAMYLCASSSGGIDTQYFGPGTRLTVL.

This clonotype has more than one count but fewer than ten. This rearrangement joins TRBV6-1 to TRBJ2-2, with 8 bases matching TRBD2. V shed 8 bases, J shed 6 bases, and the junction held 11 bases outside the gene matches. In germline, CDR1 is MNHNS, CDR2 SASEGT. There are 15 residues in the CDR3. CDR3 DNA sequence: TGTGCCAGCGCGGAGCCCAGCGGGAGTCCCGGGGAGCTGTTTTTT. This sequence encodes CASAEPSGSPGELFF.

This chain connects TRBV20-1 to TRBJ2-1; 9 bases align to TRBD2. The CDR3 contains 15 residues. The V segment lost 3 bases and the J segment 7 bases; nucleotides outside the gene matches: 10. Germline CDR1 DFQATT, CDR2 SNEGSKA (reference sequence). This CDR3 reads CSASPGAGGRNEQFF. The CDR3 bases are TGCAGTGCTAGCCCCGGGGCGGGAGGGCGGAATGAGCAGTTCTTC.

The chain links TRBV29-1 to TRBJ2-4; 14 positions agree with TRBD2. Trimming at V came to 6 bases and at J to 7 bases, leaving 11 bases not matched to a gene. Germline V gives CDR1 SQVTM, CDR2 ANQGSEA. The CDR3 runs 16 residues. CDR3 DNA sequence: TGCAGCGTGCTGGGACTAGCGGGAGAAGGTGCTAACATTCAGTACTTC. It translates to CSVLGLAGEGANIQYF.

This clonotype counts as medium-sized. The V and J genes are TRBV7-9 and TRBJ1-2; maybe TRBD1 (6 bases). CDR1 and CDR2 from the germline V gene are SEHNR and FQNEAQ (reference sequence). The CDR3 has 12 amino acids. Trimming cost V 5 bases and J 3 bases, with 7 bases left between them. The CDR3 loop is CASSEGDYGYTF. DNA of the CDR3: TGTGCCAGCAGCGAGGGGGACTATGGCTACACCTTC.